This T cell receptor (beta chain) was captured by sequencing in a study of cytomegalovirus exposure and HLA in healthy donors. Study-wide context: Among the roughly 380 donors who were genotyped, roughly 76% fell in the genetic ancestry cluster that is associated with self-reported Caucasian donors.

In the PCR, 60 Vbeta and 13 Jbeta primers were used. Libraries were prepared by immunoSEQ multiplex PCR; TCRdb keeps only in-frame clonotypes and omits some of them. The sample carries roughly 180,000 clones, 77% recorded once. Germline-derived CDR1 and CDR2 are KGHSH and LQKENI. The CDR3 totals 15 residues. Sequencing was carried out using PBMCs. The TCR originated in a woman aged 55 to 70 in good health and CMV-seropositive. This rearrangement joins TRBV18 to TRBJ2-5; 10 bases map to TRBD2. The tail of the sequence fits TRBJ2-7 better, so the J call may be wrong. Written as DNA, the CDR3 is TGTGCCAGCTCACCACAGCGGGGGGGTTACTACGAGCAGTACTTC. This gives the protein CASSPQRGGYYEQYF.